Each of the 27 T cell receptor beta chains below was sequenced from the same sample in a study of T-cell memory formation after mild COVID-19. In TCRdb, the 5' RACE reads were re-called with MiXCR into one record per CDR3 protein. The table has fewer than 250,000 distinct CDR3 sequences, 15% to 17% seen once; the top ten hold 2.1%. Source material: PBMCs or a T cell subset sorted from them (not recorded which). These receptors were taken from an adult woman who had mild COVID-19 (a few samples of this study predate the infection). Cell type and time point are not known.

The J gene is TRBJ1-6, the V gene TRBV4-2; D is possibly TRBD1 (5 bases). Germline CDR1 LGHNA, CDR2 YNFKEQ. Trimming cost V 2 bases and J 6 bases, with 14 bases left between them. The CDR3 consists of 16 residues. The CDR3 sequence: CASSQRTGTANSPLHF. The CDR3 DNA reads as TGTGCCAGCAGCCAACGCACCGGGACCGCTAATTCACCCCTCCACTTT.

This clonotype has only a few counts. V and J are TRBV7-9 and TRBJ1-1; D is possibly TRBD1 (6 bases). CDR3 length: 16 amino acids. CDR1 is SEHNR, CDR2 FQNEAQ, per germline (reference sequence). Trimming took 1 base from V and 0 from J, leaving 12 bases between them. The DNA of the CDR3 is TGTGCCAGCAGCTTAGGCTCTGCAGGGGTGAACACTGAAGCTTTCTTT. Translation gives CASSLGSAGVNTEAFF.

This clonotype was recorded a few times. The chain uses TRBV30 and TRBJ2-5; D unresolved. V was clipped by 0 bases and J by 5 bases, with 10 bases between them. Germline CDR1 is GTSNPN and CDR2 is SVGIG (reference sequence). This CDR3 is built from 13 residues. The CDR3 bases are TGTGCCTGGAGTGTACGTGTGCGGGAGACCCAGTACTTC. It is translated as CAWSVRVRETQYF.

The table lists this clonotype with many counts. The chain links TRBV20-1 to TRBJ2-1; 7 bases match TRBD2. CDR1 is DFQATT, CDR2 SNEGSKA, per germline (reference sequence). The length of the CDR3 is 14 residues. With 0 bases clipped from V and 6 bases from J, the junction kept 5 bases outside the gene matches. For the CDR3, the DNA is TGCAGTGCTAGAGATTCCCGGACTAGCAATGAGCAGTTCTTC. It yields the protein CSARDSRTSNEQFF.

This clonotype turned up a few times. The rearrangement uses TRBV10-3 and TRBJ1-1, with TRBD1 matching over 7 bases. The trim removed 3 bases at V and 1 base at J, leaving 2 bases unmatched. The CDR3 spans 14 residues. Germline CDR1 ENHRY, CDR2 SYGVKD. In DNA, the CDR3 is TGTGCCATCAGTGAAGGGGGCCCGAACACTGAAGCTTTCTTT. This encodes CAISEGGPNTEAFF.

The chain recombines TRBV7-9 with TRBJ2-5; possibly TRBD1 for D (6 bases). The length of the CDR3 is 15 residues. The germline V gene has CDR1 SEHNR and CDR2 FQNEAQ (reference sequence). V was shortened by 4 bases and J by 2 bases, with 14 bases between the two germline ends. The chain's CDR3 is CASSSIRGRQETQYF. The CDR3 nucleotides are TGTGCCAGCAGCTCGATAAGGGGGAGACAAGAGACCCAGTACTTC. The variable domain in full, completed from reference TRBV7-9 and TRBJ2-5, reads DTGVSQNPRHKITKRGQNVTFRCDPISEHNRLYWYRQTLGQGPEFLTYFQNEAQLEKSRLLSDRFSAERPKGSFSTLEIQRTEQGDSAMYLCASSSIRGRQETQYFGPGTRLLVL.

The rearrangement links TRBV3-1 to TRBJ2-7; possibly TRBD1 for D (6 bases). The V end was cut by 1 base, the J end by 8 bases, with 12 bases between. The CDR3 sequence is 13 residues long. CDR1 is LGHDT and CDR2 is YNNKEL in the germline V gene (reference sequence). CDR3 in DNA: TGTGCCAGCAGCCAAGGGGCAGGGGACCAGCAGTACTTC. Translating it yields CASSQGAGDQQYF.

The CDR3 DNA reads as TGTGCCAGCAGCTTAAGCGCGACTAGCGGACAAGAGACCCAGTACTTC. It yields the protein CASSLSATSGQETQYF. The chain couples TRBV7-2 to TRBJ2-5; 9 bases fit TRBD2. This CDR3 spans 16 amino acids. V trimming: 2 bases; J trimming: 2 bases; junction bases outside the gene matches: 6. Germline V lookup: CDR1 SGHTA, CDR2 FQGNSA.

In its sample, this clonotype was seen many times. The chain has TRBV27 and TRBJ2-1; D is undetermined. This CDR3 has 11 residues. CDR1 is MNHEY, CDR2 SMNVEV, per germline (reference sequence). V was cut by 8 bases and J by 8 bases, with 10 bases left in between. The CDR3: CASFQRYEQFF. CDR3 DNA: TGTGCCAGCTTCCAGAGGTATGAGCAGTTCTTC.

The rearrangement uses TRBV18 and TRBJ1-6; possibly TRBD1 for D (5 bases). Per the germline V gene, CDR1 is KGHSH and CDR2 is LQKENI. The CDR3 consists of 15 residues. Trimming left V 1 base short and J 5 bases short, with 9 bases between. CDR3 in amino acids: CASSPRQQNNSPLHF. The CDR3, as DNA: TGTGCCAGCTCACCACGACAGCAGAATAATTCACCCCTCCACTTT. Looking up the rest from reference TRBV18 and TRBJ1-6 gives the full variable domain: NAGVMQNPRHLVRRRGQEARLRCSPMKGHSHVYWYRQLPEEGLKFMVYLQKENIIDESGMPKERFSAEFPKEGPSILRIQQVVRGDSAAYFCASSPRQQNNSPLHFGNGTRLTVT.

This clonotype was seen a few times. The V and J genes are TRBV24-1 and TRBJ2-2, with D possibly TRBD1 on 5 matching bases. Trimming cost V 5 bases and J 6 bases, with 9 bases left between them. In germline, CDR1 is KGHDR, CDR2 SFDVKD. The CDR3 runs 13 residues. The CDR3 sequence is CATSVAGPGELFF. The CDR3 bases are TGTGCCACCAGTGTGGCAGGGCCCGGGGAGCTGTTTTTT.

This clonotype was recorded a few times. The V gene is TRBV30, the J gene TRBJ2-1; maybe TRBD2 (6 bases). V was pared by 4 bases and J by 9 bases, with 10 bases between. Germline-derived CDR1 and CDR2 are GTSNPN and SVGIG (reference sequence). The CDR3 spans 11 residues. CDR3 loop: CAWTPGVEQFF. Written as DNA, the CDR3 is TGTGCCTGGACCCCGGGGGTTGAGCAGTTCTTC.

This clonotype was seen more than once but under ten times. The rearrangement joins TRBV15 to TRBJ1-5; D perhaps matches TRBD1 (5 bases). This CDR3 has 18 amino acids. The V end was cut by 3 bases, the J end by 4 bases, with 22 bases between. Germline V gene sequence: CDR1 LNHNV, CDR2 YYDKDF (reference sequence). CDR3 amino acids: CATSSIPIGGGKNQPQHF. The CDR3 DNA is TGTGCCACCAGCAGCATACCGATAGGTGGGGGTAAGAATCAGCCCCAGCATTTT.

This clonotype occurred a few times. This sequence joins TRBV5-1 and TRBJ2-1; TRBD1 aligns across 10 bases. V shed 4 bases and J 6 bases; nucleotides not matched to a gene: 10. CDR3 size: 16 residues. Germline assignment: CDR1 SGHRS and CDR2 YFSETQ. The CDR3 nucleotides are TGCGCCAGCAGCACCACCGGGACAGGGGCCGGCAATGAGCAGTTCTTC. Amino acids: CASSTTGTGAGNEQFF.

The sample holds many counts of this clonotype. The CDR3: CSAPRIGRNSDAFF. CDR3 coding DNA: TGCAGTGCGCCGAGGATAGGGCGAAACTCCGACGCTTTCTTT. The genes are TRBV20-1 and TRBJ1-1; D is uncertain. The CDR3 loop spans 14 amino acids. V was cut by 6 bases and J by 11 bases, with 25 bases left in between. Germline V gene data show CDR1 as DFQATT and CDR2 as SNEGSKA (reference sequence).

The chain combines TRBV2 with TRBJ1-1; D perhaps matches TRBD1 (5 bases). Looked up from germline, CDR1 is SNHLY and CDR2 is FYNNEI. The V end lost 6 bases, the J end lost 5 bases, and 10 bases lay between the germline ends. This CDR3 region has 12 residues. The CDR3, as DNA: TGTGCCAGCAGGGTTAGGGGAACTGAAGCTTTCTTT. It is translated as CASRVRGTEAFF.

This clonotype was seen many times. The chain joins TRBV3-1 to TRBJ2-3; 16 bases match TRBD2. Losses at the gene ends were 5 bases for V and 3 bases for J; bases not matched to a gene: 11. CDR1 is LGHDT and CDR2 is YNNKEL in the germline V gene (reference sequence). This CDR3 comprises 19 residues. The CDR3 sequence: CASSSRGLAGGPRTDTQYF. The CDR3 region has the DNA TGTGCCAGCAGCTCGAGGGGACTAGCGGGAGGGCCCCGGACAGATACGCAGTATTTT.

This clonotype was recorded a few times. The V and J genes are TRBV12-3 or TRBV12-4 and TRBJ2-3; 11 nucleotides match TRBD2. This CDR3 has 16 residues. Trimming cost V 6 bases and J 8 bases; bases outside gene matches: 13. CDR3 sequence (DNA): TGTGCCAGCAGACCAACCAAGGGACTAGCGGTTAGTACGCAGTATTTT. It is translated as CASRPTKGLAVSTQYF.

This chain's CDR3 is CASSWGTDTDTQYF. The CDR3 region has the DNA TGCGCCAGCAGCTGGGGAACAGACACAGATACGCAGTATTTT. The chain is built from TRBV5-1 and TRBJ2-3; D is unresolved. The germline V gene has CDR1 SGHRS and CDR2 YFSETQ. Between the trimmed V and J ends, which lost 3 bases and 2 bases, there was a span of 10 bases. This CDR3 region has 14 residues.

This clonotype was seen a handful of times. This chain connects TRBV29-1 to TRBJ2-3; D call uncertain. The CDR3 has 10 residues. Trimming took 5 bases from V and 4 from J, leaving 4 bases between them. Looked up from germline, CDR1 is SQVTM and CDR2 is ANQGSEA. The CDR3 loop is CSVSPDTQYF. The CDR3 DNA is TGCAGCGTTAGCCCAGATACGCAGTATTTT.

This clonotype has ten or more counts. The chain employs TRBV11-1 and TRBJ1-6, with 10 bases that match TRBD1. V lost 4 bases to trimming and J lost 9 bases; unmatched junction nucleotides: 3. Germline CDR1 reads SGHAT; CDR2 reads FQDESV (reference sequence). This CDR3 contains 14 residues. CDR3 loop: CASSSGTGVSPLHF. In DNA, the CDR3 is TGTGCCAGCAGCTCCGGGACAGGGGTTTCACCCCTCCACTTT.

This clonotype showed up just a few times. The chain recombines TRBV7-2 with TRBJ2-2; possibly TRBD2 for D (5 bases). Per germline, CDR1 SGHTA and CDR2 FQGNSA. V was pared by 5 bases and J by 1 base, with 11 bases between. The CDR3 covers 15 residues. The CDR3 sequence: CASSRNSGNTGELFF. CDR3 nucleotide sequence: TGTGCCAGCAGCCGTAACAGCGGGAACACCGGGGAGCTGTTTTTT. Together with reference TRBV7-2 and TRBJ2-2, the CDR3 gives the full variable domain: GAGVSQSPSNKVTEKGKDVELRCDPISGHTALYWYRQSLGQGLEFLIYFQGNSAPDKSGLPSDRFSAERTGGSVSTLTIQRTQQEDSAVYLCASSRNSGNTGELFFGEGSRLTVL.

The chain carries TRBV12-3 or TRBV12-4 and TRBJ2-2, with 7 bases aligning to TRBD2. After removal of 5 bases from V and 7 bases from J, the junction contained 10 bases not matched to a gene. The CDR3 contains 15 residues. CDR3 DNA: TGTGCCAGCAGTCCGTCAAGCGGGATGGTCGGGGAGCTGTTTTTT. The encoded protein is CASSPSSGMVGELFF.

This clonotype has more than one count but fewer than ten. The chain links TRBV11-2 to TRBJ2-1; 11 bases fit TRBD2. Per the germline V gene, CDR1 is SGHAT and CDR2 is FQNNGV. The CDR3 loop spans 19 amino acids. Germline trimming cut 5 bases from V and 7 bases from J; bases unmatched to any gene: 19. The CDR3 DNA reads TGTGCCAGCAGCAAAAAAGGATTAGCGGGGGGGAAGGTTGGAAATGAGCAGTTCTTC. Encoded protein: CASSKKGLAGGKVGNEQFF.

The V call is TRBV7-7, the J call TRBJ1-1, with D unresolved. Per germline, CDR1 SSHAT and CDR2 FNYEAQ (reference sequence). The V and J ends lost 5 bases and 0 bases respectively, with 10 bases between them. The CDR3 covers 14 residues. For the CDR3, the DNA is TGTGCCAGCAGCCCACCAAGGGTGAACACTGAAGCTTTCTTT. Its protein is CASSPPRVNTEAFF.

Only a few counts were recorded for this clonotype. The CDR3 coding sequence is TGTGCCAGCAGCTTAGGCGGGGGTCCTAATGAAAAACTGTTTTTT. Translating gives CASSLGGGPNEKLFF. J is TRBJ1-4 and V is TRBV7-7; weak D call: TRBD1 (5 bases). CDR3 length: 15 residues. Trimming removed 1 base at V and 3 bases at J, with 9 bases between. CDR1 SSHAT and CDR2 FNYEAQ come from the germline V gene (reference sequence). The full variable domain, completed using reference TRBV7-7 and TRBJ1-4, is GAGVSQSPRYKVTKRGQDVTLRCDPISSHATLYWYQQALGQGPEFLTYFNYEAQPDKSGLPSDRFSAERPEGSISTLTIQRTEQRDSAMYRCASSLGGGPNEKLFFGSGTQLSVL.

This clonotype came up a few times. The chain carries TRBV7-9 and TRBJ2-7; TRBD2 aligns across 13 bases. The CDR3 extends over 16 amino acids. Germline V gene sequence: CDR1 SEHNR, CDR2 FQNEAQ (reference sequence). V lost 1 base and J lost 5; bases outside the gene matches: 5. In nucleotides, the CDR3 is TGTGCCAGCAGCTTAGGCCCGGGACTAGCGGGACACGAGCAGTACTTC. Encoded protein: CASSLGPGLAGHEQYF.